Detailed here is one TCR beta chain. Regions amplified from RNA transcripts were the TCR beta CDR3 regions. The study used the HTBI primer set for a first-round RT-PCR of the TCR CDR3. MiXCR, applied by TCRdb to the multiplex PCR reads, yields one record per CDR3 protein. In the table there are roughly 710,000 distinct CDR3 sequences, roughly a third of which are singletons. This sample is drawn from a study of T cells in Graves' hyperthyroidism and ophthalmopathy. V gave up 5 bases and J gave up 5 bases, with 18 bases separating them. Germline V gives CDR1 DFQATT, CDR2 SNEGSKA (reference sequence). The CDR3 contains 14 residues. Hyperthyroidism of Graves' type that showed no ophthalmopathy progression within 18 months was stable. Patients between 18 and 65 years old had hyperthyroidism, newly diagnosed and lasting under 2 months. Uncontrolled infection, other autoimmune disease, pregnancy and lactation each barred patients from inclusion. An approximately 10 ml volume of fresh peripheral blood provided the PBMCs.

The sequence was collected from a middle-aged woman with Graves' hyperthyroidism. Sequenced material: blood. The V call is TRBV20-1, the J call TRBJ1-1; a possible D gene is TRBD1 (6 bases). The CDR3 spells CSAWRGGGWTEAFF. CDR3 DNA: TGCAGTGCTTGGAGGGGGGGAGGGTGGACTGAAGCTTTCTTT.